Listed below are T cell receptor beta chains from one sample, sequenced in a study of blood T cell repertoires in COVID-19. Some clones are missing from TCRdb's copy, which holds only in-frame ones; the method was immunoSEQ multiplex PCR. In the table there are roughly 300,000 clones, 85% of which are singletons. The specimen was PBMCs or T cells enriched from blood (not recorded which). The receptors shown here come from a woman in her forties or fifties who had recovered from COVID-19. The CDR3 runs from the conserved cysteine through the conserved F or W. The D gene is left open where the match is weak. The size of a clone is reported for some rows only, either as once, few or many, or as a class for expanded clones.

CDR3 length: 14
clone size: few
D gene: NA
J gene: TRBJ1-1
V gene: TRBV27
CDR3 protein: CASTSTPKNTEAFF
CDR3 DNA: TGTGCCAGCACTTCGACACCTAAGAACACTGAAGCTTTCTTT

CDR3 length: 14
clone size: few
D gene: NA
J gene: TRBJ1-4
V gene: TRBV13
CDR3 protein: CASSQQSINEKLFF
CDR3 DNA: TGTGCCAGCAGCCAACAGTCGATTAATGAAAAACTGTTTTTT

CDR3 length: 15
clone size: NA
D gene: TRBD2
J gene: TRBJ2-1
V gene: TRBV7-3
CDR3 protein: CASSLNAGGWNEQFF
CDR3 DNA: TGTGCCAGCAGCTTAAATGCGGGGGGATGGAATGAGCAGTTCTTC

CDR3 length: 16
clone size: NA
D gene: TRBD2
J gene: TRBJ2-3
V gene: TRBV2
CDR3 protein: CASSVWTRISTDTQYF
CDR3 DNA: TGTGCCAGCAGCGTTTGGACTAGGATTAGCACAGATACGCAGTATTTT

CDR3 length: 12
clone size: NA
D gene: NA
J gene: TRBJ2-1
V gene: TRBV30
CDR3 protein: CAWRGGTPEQFF
CDR3 DNA: TGTGCCTGGAGGGGGGGAACCCCCGAGCAGTTCTTC

CDR3 length: 13
clone size: NA
D gene: NA
J gene: TRBJ1-1
V gene: TRBV3-1/TRBV3-2
CDR3 protein: CASSQVRGTEAFF
CDR3 DNA: TGTGCCAGCAGCCAAGTTAGGGGGACTGAAGCTTTCTTT

CDR3 length: 14
clone size: once
D gene: NA
J gene: TRBJ1-2
V gene: TRBV15
CDR3 protein: CATSRGDKYDGYTF
CDR3 DNA: TGTGCCACCAGCAGAGGGGACAAATATGATGGCTACACCTTC

CDR3 length: 15
clone size: NA
D gene: TRBD2
J gene: TRBJ2-1
V gene: TRBV3-1/TRBV3-2
CDR3 protein: CASSQEDGRADEQFF
CDR3 DNA: TGTGCCAGCAGCCAAGAGGACGGGAGGGCCGATGAGCAGTTCTTC

CDR3 length: 15
clone size: NA
D gene: NA
J gene: TRBJ2-7
V gene: TRBV12-1
CDR3 protein: CASSFSSGRFNEQYF
CDR3 DNA: TGTGCCAGCAGCTTTTCTAGCGGGAGGTTTAACGAGCAGTACTTC

CDR3 length: 14
clone size: NA
D gene: TRBD2
J gene: TRBJ2-7
V gene: TRBV28
CDR3 protein: CASTTSGTRHEQYF
CDR3 DNA: TGTGCCAGCACCACTAGCGGGACGAGACACGAGCAGTACTTC

CDR3 length: 16
clone size: NA
D gene: TRBD1
J gene: TRBJ1-1
V gene: TRBV27
CDR3 protein: CASSEYPGQLNTEAFF
CDR3 DNA: TGTGCCAGCAGTGAGTATCCGGGACAGCTGAACACTGAAGCTTTCTTT

CDR3 length: 15
clone size: NA
D gene: NA
J gene: TRBJ2-7
V gene: TRBV30
CDR3 protein: CAWRGPLQGMSEQYF
CDR3 DNA: TGTGCCTGGAGAGGTCCCCTGCAGGGAATGAGCGAGCAGTACTTC

CDR3 length: 14
clone size: few
D gene: NA
J gene: TRBJ1-3
V gene: TRBV30
CDR3 protein: CAWGIFPGRNTIYF
CDR3 DNA: TGTGCCTGGGGAATCTTTCCGGGTAGAAACACCATATATTTT

CDR3 length: 17
clone size: NA
D gene: NA
J gene: TRBJ1-2
V gene: TRBV5-1
CDR3 protein: CASSGRQTLSGGYGYTF
CDR3 DNA: TGCGCCAGCAGCGGACGACAGACCTTGTCGGGGGGCTATGGCTACACCTTC

CDR3 length: 15
clone size: NA
D gene: NA
J gene: TRBJ1-3
V gene: TRBV6-1
CDR3 protein: CASSEAGAALNTIYF
CDR3 DNA: TGTGCCAGCAGTGAAGCGGGTGCGGCCTTAAACACCATATATTTT

CDR3 length: 15
clone size: NA
D gene: TRBD1
J gene: TRBJ2-7
V gene: TRBV11-2
CDR3 protein: CASSSGQGMGYEQYF
CDR3 DNA: TGTGCCAGCAGCTCAGGACAGGGGATGGGATACGAGCAGTACTTC

CDR3 length: 16
clone size: NA
D gene: NA
J gene: TRBJ1-5
V gene: TRBV30
CDR3 protein: CAWSDLQGYSNQPQHF
CDR3 DNA: TGTGCCTGGAGTGACCTACAGGGCTATAGCAATCAGCCCCAGCATTTT

CDR3 length: 16
clone size: NA
D gene: NA
J gene: TRBJ2-7
V gene: TRBV7-9
CDR3 protein: CASSLELVTSSYEQYF
CDR3 DNA: TGTGCCAGCAGCTTAGAATTAGTAACGAGCTCCTACGAGCAGTACTTC

CDR3 length: 15
clone size: NA
D gene: NA
J gene: TRBJ2-7
V gene: TRBV5-1
CDR3 protein: CASSLRAGRNYEQYF
CDR3 DNA: TGCGCCAGCAGCTTGCGCGCGGGACGGAACTACGAGCAGTACTTC

CDR3 length: 11
clone size: NA
D gene: NA
J gene: TRBJ2-3
V gene: TRBV24-1
CDR3 protein: CATSVADTQYF
CDR3 DNA: TGTGCCACCAGTGTAGCAGATACGCAGTATTTT

CDR3 length: 16
clone size: NA
D gene: TRBD2
J gene: TRBJ2-5
V gene: TRBV11-2
CDR3 protein: CASSPGLAQYQETQYF
CDR3 DNA: TGTGCCAGCAGCCCCGGACTAGCACAGTACCAAGAGACCCAGTACTTC

CDR3 length: 17
clone size: NA
D gene: TRBD2
J gene: TRBJ2-4
V gene: TRBV2
CDR3 protein: CASSEEPGLAGMDIQYF
CDR3 DNA: TGTGCCAGCAGTGAGGAACCGGGACTAGCGGGTATGGACATTCAGTACTTC

CDR3 length: 15
clone size: NA
D gene: NA
J gene: TRBJ1-2
V gene: TRBV19
CDR3 protein: CASSIYFDPRDGYTF
CDR3 DNA: TGTGCCAGTAGTATCTATTTTGACCCGCGGGATGGCTACACCTTC

CDR3 length: 14
clone size: NA
D gene: TRBD2
J gene: TRBJ2-3
V gene: TRBV6-5
CDR3 protein: CASGRLAGADTQYF
CDR3 DNA: TGTGCCAGCGGCAGACTAGCGGGAGCAGATACGCAGTATTTT

CDR3 length: 13
clone size: NA
D gene: NA
J gene: TRBJ1-5
V gene: TRBV28
CDR3 protein: CASRGRGNQPQHF
CDR3 DNA: TGTGCCAGCAGAGGACGGGGAAATCAGCCCCAGCATTTT

CDR3 length: 13
clone size: NA
D gene: TRBD1
J gene: TRBJ1-1
V gene: TRBV10-3
CDR3 protein: CAINRGLGTEAFF
CDR3 DNA: TGTGCCATCAACAGGGGGCTCGGCACTGAAGCTTTCTTT

CDR3 length: 17
clone size: NA
D gene: NA
J gene: TRBJ2-1
V gene: TRBV6-1
CDR3 protein: CASSELGGAPAYNEQFF
CDR3 DNA: TGTGCCAGCAGTGAATTAGGGGGGGCCCCAGCCTACAATGAGCAGTTCTTC

CDR3 length: 13
clone size: NA
D gene: NA
J gene: TRBJ2-3
V gene: TRBV9
CDR3 protein: CASSGRQGDTQYF
CDR3 DNA: TGTGCCAGCAGCGGGCGGCAGGGGGATACGCAGTATTTT

CDR3 length: 15
clone size: NA
D gene: TRBD2
J gene: TRBJ2-7
V gene: TRBV11-2
CDR3 protein: CASSQQPSGGYEQYF
CDR3 DNA: TGTGCCAGCAGCCAGCAGCCTAGCGGGGGCTACGAGCAGTACTTC

CDR3 length: 13
clone size: NA
D gene: NA
J gene: TRBJ1-1
V gene: TRBV6-4
CDR3 protein: CASSAGQNTEAFF
CDR3 DNA: TGTGCCAGCAGCGCCGGACAGAACACTGAAGCTTTCTTT

CDR3 length: 14
clone size: NA
D gene: NA
J gene: TRBJ1-2
V gene: TRBV11-2
CDR3 protein: CASSLLTSNYGYTF
CDR3 DNA: TGTGCCAGCAGCTTATTAACTTCCAACTATGGCTACACCTTC

CDR3 length: 14
clone size: NA
D gene: NA
J gene: TRBJ1-2
V gene: TRBV9
CDR3 protein: CASSPTEPNYGYTF
CDR3 DNA: TGTGCCAGCAGCCCAACAGAGCCTAACTATGGCTACACCTTC

CDR3 length: 16
clone size: NA
D gene: TRBD1
J gene: TRBJ1-4
V gene: TRBV4-2
CDR3 protein: CASSQVMGQGSEKLFF
CDR3 DNA: TGTGCCAGCAGCCAAGTAATGGGACAGGGGAGCGAAAAACTGTTTTTT

CDR3 length: 11
clone size: NA
D gene: NA
J gene: TRBJ2-1
V gene: TRBV6-2/TRBV6-3
CDR3 protein: CASSFINEQFF
CDR3 DNA: TGTGCCAGCAGTTTTATTAATGAGCAGTTCTTC

CDR3 length: 15
clone size: NA
D gene: TRBD1
J gene: TRBJ1-5
V gene: TRBV2
CDR3 protein: CASSFLGQGNQPQHF
CDR3 DNA: TGTGCCAGCAGTTTCCTAGGACAGGGCAATCAGCCCCAGCATTTT

CDR3 length: 15
clone size: NA
D gene: TRBD1
J gene: TRBJ1-4
V gene: TRBV3-1/TRBV3-2
CDR3 protein: CASSPPGTAIEKLFF
CDR3 DNA: TGTGCCAGCAGCCCCCCAGGGACAGCCATAGAAAAACTGTTTTTT

CDR3 length: 15
clone size: once
D gene: TRBD1
J gene: TRBJ2-7
V gene: TRBV4-1
CDR3 protein: CASSLRGGQGDEQYF
CDR3 DNA: TGCGCCAGCAGCCTTAGGGGGGGACAGGGTGACGAGCAGTACTTC

CDR3 length: 13
clone size: NA
D gene: NA
J gene: TRBJ2-5
V gene: TRBV5-1
CDR3 protein: CASSVDGQETQYF
CDR3 DNA: TGCGCCAGCAGCGTGGACGGTCAAGAGACCCAGTACTTC

CDR3 length: 16
clone size: few
D gene: NA
J gene: TRBJ1-3
V gene: TRBV9
CDR3 protein: CASSVALWTEGNTIYF
CDR3 DNA: TGTGCCAGCAGCGTAGCTCTTTGGACAGAAGGAAACACCATATATTTT

CDR3 length: 18
clone size: NA
D gene: TRBD2
J gene: TRBJ2-7
V gene: TRBV6-1
CDR3 protein: CASSAPGLAGALSYEQYF
CDR3 DNA: TGTGCCAGCAGTGCCCCTGGACTAGCGGGGGCTCTCTCCTACGAGCAGTACTTC

CDR3 length: 15
clone size: NA
D gene: NA
J gene: TRBJ1-5
V gene: TRBV30
CDR3 protein: CAWDDGTYTNQPQHF
CDR3 DNA: TGTGCCTGGGACGACGGGACATATACTAATCAGCCCCAGCATTTT

CDR3 length: 13
clone size: NA
D gene: NA
J gene: TRBJ1-1
V gene: TRBV11-2
CDR3 protein: CASSPRFGTEAFF
CDR3 DNA: TGTGCCAGCAGCCCTCGATTCGGCACTGAAGCTTTCTTT

CDR3 length: 15
clone size: NA
D gene: TRBD1
J gene: TRBJ2-7
V gene: TRBV18
CDR3 protein: CASSPRDRTSYEQYF
CDR3 DNA: TGTGCCAGCTCACCACGGGACAGGACCTCCTACGAGCAGTACTTC

CDR3 length: 15
clone size: NA
D gene: NA
J gene: TRBJ2-7
V gene: TRBV7-2
CDR3 protein: CASSPPRRGGYEQYF
CDR3 DNA: TGTGCCAGCAGCCCCCCCCGCAGGGGTGGCTACGAGCAGTACTTC

CDR3 length: 12
clone size: NA
D gene: NA
J gene: TRBJ1-2
V gene: TRBV11-1
CDR3 protein: CASPGSSYGYTF
CDR3 DNA: TGTGCCAGCCCGGGAAGTAGCTATGGCTACACCTTC

CDR3 length: 14
clone size: NA
D gene: NA
J gene: TRBJ2-7
V gene: TRBV27
CDR3 protein: CASSPRVLSYEQYF
CDR3 DNA: TGTGCCAGCAGTCCGCGGGTACTTTCCTACGAGCAGTACTTC

CDR3 length: 14
clone size: NA
D gene: NA
J gene: TRBJ1-2
V gene: TRBV28
CDR3 protein: CAATYSPGTNGYTF
CDR3 DNA: TGTGCCGCGACTTACTCTCCGGGAACCAATGGCTACACCTTC

CDR3 length: 14
clone size: few
D gene: TRBD2
J gene: TRBJ2-5
V gene: TRBV7-2
CDR3 protein: CASSPGTTVETQYF
CDR3 DNA: TGTGCCAGCAGCCCAGGGACTACAGTAGAGACCCAGTACTTC

CDR3 length: 14
clone size: NA
D gene: NA
J gene: TRBJ1-1
V gene: TRBV3-1/TRBV3-2
CDR3 protein: CASSPTGDNTEAFF
CDR3 DNA: TGTGCCAGCAGCCCCACAGGAGACAACACTGAAGCTTTCTTT

CDR3 length: 12
clone size: NA
D gene: NA
J gene: TRBJ1-6
V gene: TRBV2
CDR3 protein: CASSVSVSPLHF
CDR3 DNA: TGTGCCAGCAGTGTGTCCGTTTCACCCCTCCACTTT

CDR3 length: 14
clone size: NA
D gene: NA
J gene: TRBJ2-2
V gene: TRBV7-2
CDR3 protein: CASSQQGRTGELFF
CDR3 DNA: TGTGCCAGCAGCCAACAGGGTCGGACCGGGGAGCTGTTTTTT

CDR3 length: 13
clone size: NA
D gene: NA
J gene: TRBJ1-1
V gene: TRBV27
CDR3 protein: CASSSQGPTEAFF
CDR3 DNA: TGTGCCAGCAGTTCCCAGGGGCCCACTGAAGCTTTCTTT

CDR3 length: 15
clone size: NA
D gene: TRBD1
J gene: TRBJ2-7
V gene: TRBV7-9
CDR3 protein: CASSLTDRGGDEQYF
CDR3 DNA: TGTGCCAGCAGCTTAACCGACAGGGGTGGTGACGAGCAGTACTTC

CDR3 length: 14
clone size: NA
D gene: TRBD2
J gene: TRBJ2-1
V gene: TRBV11-3
CDR3 protein: CASSPGGPGNEQFF
CDR3 DNA: TGTGCCAGCAGCCCGGGGGGGCCAGGCAATGAGCAGTTCTTC

CDR3 length: 14
clone size: NA
D gene: NA
J gene: TRBJ1-1
V gene: TRBV10-2
CDR3 protein: CASQPLGGDTEAFF
CDR3 DNA: TGCGCCAGCCAACCGTTGGGGGGAGACACTGAAGCTTTCTTT

CDR3 length: 15
clone size: NA
D gene: NA
J gene: TRBJ2-7
V gene: TRBV6-5
CDR3 protein: CASSYFQGTDYEQYF
CDR3 DNA: TGTGCCAGCAGTTACTTTCAGGGGACCGACTACGAGCAGTACTTC

CDR3 length: 17
clone size: NA
D gene: NA
J gene: TRBJ1-1
V gene: TRBV19
CDR3 protein: CASSIFVGEKSGTEAFF
CDR3 DNA: TGTGCCAGTAGTATATTTGTTGGGGAGAAGAGTGGAACTGAAGCTTTCTTT

CDR3 length: 14
clone size: NA
D gene: NA
J gene: TRBJ2-7
V gene: TRBV19
CDR3 protein: CASEGSESSYEQYF
CDR3 DNA: TGTGCCAGTGAAGGTAGCGAAAGCTCCTACGAGCAGTACTTC

CDR3 length: 12
clone size: NA
D gene: NA
J gene: TRBJ2-7
V gene: TRBV11-3
CDR3 protein: CASSFGQMEQYF
CDR3 DNA: TGTGCCAGCAGCTTTGGACAGATGGAGCAGTACTTC